Listed below are T cell receptor beta chains from one sample, sequenced in a study of blood T cells in healthy people across ages. Each CDR3 protein gets one entry after TCRdb re-called the 5' RACE reads with MiXCR. The sample gives about 780,000 distinct CDR3 sequences, around 50% of which show up once; 15% to 20% is in the top ten. Sequencing used blood. Receptor source: a man at least 80 years old in good health. The CDR3 runs from the conserved cysteine through the conserved F or W. The D gene is left open where the match is weak. Rows give clone size only sometimes, using once, few, many, or a class for an expanded clone.

DNA,CDR3,V,size,J,D
TGCAGCGTAGAAGCGGGGGGGCTCGACGAGCAGTACTTC,CSVEAGGLDEQYF,TRBV29-1,few,TRBJ2-7,TRBD2
TGTGCCAGCAGCCCCGGGACAGGGGGCGAGCAGTACTTC,CASSPGTGGEQYF,TRBV9,few,TRBJ2-7,TRBD1
TGTGCCAGCAGTTCCACCTCCGGGACAGTATCCTACGAGCAGTACTTC,CASSSTSGTVSYEQYF,TRBV6-2/TRBV6-3,-,TRBJ2-7,TRBD1
TGTGCCAGCACCACCCTACTGAGGGGGCCAGGTCGTCGGCCCCAGCATTTT,CASTTLLRGPGRRPQHF,TRBV28,-,TRBJ1-5,TRBD1
TGTGCCAGCAGCCATAATACACCCCCCTACGAGCAGTACTTC,CASSHNTPPYEQYF,TRBV3-1,many,TRBJ2-7,-
TGCAGCATCTCGGGGAATTCCTACAATGAGCAGTTCTTC,CSISGNSYNEQFF,TRBV29-1,-,TRBJ2-1,-
TGTGCCAGCAGCTTCTCCCTAGCGGGACCAGATACGCAGTATTTT,CASSFSLAGPDTQYF,TRBV7-9,-,TRBJ2-3,TRBD2
TGCAGCGTTGTAGCGTCCGTTGAGGGTGAGCAGTTCTTC,CSVVASVEGEQFF,TRBV29-1,many,TRBJ2-1,-
TGTGCCAGCAGCTGGTACGGACAGGGGACCGATGAGCAGTACTTC,CASSWYGQGTDEQYF,TRBV7-2,-,TRBJ2-5,TRBD1
TGTGCCAGCAGCTTGTCTGGAGCGCAGGGATCAGAGACCCAGTACTTC,CASSLSGAQGSETQYF,TRBV13,-,TRBJ2-5,-
TGCGCCAGCAGCCCGAGGGACCTGAGCCATGAGCAGTTCTTC,CASSPRDLSHEQFF,TRBV5-1,-,TRBJ2-1,-
TGTGCCAGCAGCTCGGACAGGGGCCTAATTAGCTCCTACGAGCAGTACTTC,CASSSDRGLISSYEQYF,TRBV6-2/TRBV6-3,-,TRBJ2-7,TRBD1
TGTGCCAGCAGTTTCCGCCAACTAGCGGGAGCCAATGAGCAGTTCTTC,CASSFRQLAGANEQFF,TRBV6-2/TRBV6-3,-,TRBJ2-1,TRBD2
TGTGCCAGCAGCTCAGTTGGACTAAGTTATGGCTACACCTTC,CASSSVGLSYGYTF,TRBV7-2,few,TRBJ1-2,-
TGCAGTGCTAGGACAGGGGGCAAAGATACGCAGTATTTT,CSARTGGKDTQYF,TRBV20-1,few,TRBJ2-3,TRBD1
TGTGCCAGCAGCCTCCAAGAGGGAGGCTTCTATGGCTACACCTTC,CASSLQEGGFYGYTF,TRBV3-1,-,TRBJ1-2,-
TGCGCCAGCACGAGTACTAGCGGGAACTACAATGAGCAGTTCTTC,CASTSTSGNYNEQFF,TRBV4-3,-,TRBJ2-1,TRBD2
TGTGCCAGCAGCCAGGGACAGGGGGCTACAGATACGCAGTATTTT,CASSQGQGATDTQYF,TRBV12-3/TRBV12-4,-,TRBJ2-3,TRBD1
TGTGCCAGCAGCTTACGTACAGGGCCCACAGATACGCAGTATTTT,CASSLRTGPTDTQYF,TRBV7-2,-,TRBJ2-3,-
TGTGCCAGCCTGGCCAGGTCCTACAATGAGCAGTTCTTC,CASLARSYNEQFF,TRBV28,-,TRBJ2-1,-
TGTGCCAGCAGTGCGGGACTAGCGGACTTCACAGATACGCGGTATTTT,CASSAGLADFTDTRYF,TRBV12-3/TRBV12-4,-,TRBJ2-3,TRBD2
TGTGCCAGCAGCATCGGGACTCACACAGATACGCAGTATTTT,CASSIGTHTDTQYF,TRBV7-2,-,TRBJ2-3,-
TGTGCCAGCAGCTTAGCGTCCGGGGTGGAGACCCAGTACTTC,CASSLASGVETQYF,TRBV7-2,-,TRBJ2-5,-
TGTGCCAGCAGCCTAGCGGGTCCGAATGAGCAGTTCTTC,CASSLAGPNEQFF,TRBV5-5,many,TRBJ2-1,TRBD2
TGCAGCGTTGGACAGGGTTCGAGCTCCTACAATGAGCAGTTCTTC,CSVGQGSSSYNEQFF,TRBV29-1,many,TRBJ2-1,TRBD1
TGCGCCAGCAGCTTAGGGGAAGGCTCCGAGCAGTACTTC,CASSLGEGSEQYF,TRBV5-1,-,TRBJ2-7,-
TGCGCCAGCAGCTGGGGAGGAGCGGGAGCCAGTGAGCAGTTCTTC,CASSWGGAGASEQFF,TRBV5-1,-,TRBJ2-1,TRBD2
TGCAGCGTTCGGAGTAACACCGGGGAGCTGTTTTTT,CSVRSNTGELFF,TRBV29-1,once,TRBJ2-2,-
TGTGCCAGCAGCCCCAGCCGCGGGAGAGTAGAGACCCAGTACTTC,CASSPSRGRVETQYF,TRBV7-2,-,TRBJ2-5,TRBD2
TGTGCCATCAGTGAGTCGGCGGGAGGGGACACCGGGGAGCTGTTTTTT,CAISESAGGDTGELFF,TRBV10-3,-,TRBJ2-2,TRBD2
TGCGCCAGCAGCCTGGATGGCGGCGACTCCTACAATGAGCAGTTCTTC,CASSLDGGDSYNEQFF,TRBV5-1,-,TRBJ2-1,-